This TCR beta chain was recovered during a study of T cells in Graves' hyperthyroidism and ophthalmopathy. With 5 bases clipped from V and 4 bases from J, the junction kept 6 bases outside the gene matches. The CDR3 is made up of 15 amino acids. This clonotype was counted at least ten times. What it binds is unknown. Study results and caveats: A model of 13 V-J features distinguished ophthalmopathy from stable hyperthyroidism. Blood also held most thyroid clonotypes expanded beyond 0.001.

Authors of the study amplified TCR beta CDR3 regions from RNA transcripts. HTBI primers were employed in a first-round RT-PCR of the TCR CDR3. TCRdb itself ran the multiplex PCR reads through MiXCR, one entry per CDR3 protein. The top ten hold over 30% of the sample, which has about 640,000 distinct CDR3 sequences, roughly 20% seen once. Fresh peripheral blood, approximately 10 ml, was the source of the PBMCs. The sequenced sample consisted of blood. This chain joins TRBV12-3 or TRBV12-4 and TRBJ2-5; 11 bases line up with TRBD2. The receptor comes from a man younger than 40 with Graves' ophthalmopathy. DNA of the CDR3: TGTGCCAGCAGTATTAGCGGGAGGGCCTCAGAGACCCAGTACTTC. Its translation: CASSISGRASETQYF.